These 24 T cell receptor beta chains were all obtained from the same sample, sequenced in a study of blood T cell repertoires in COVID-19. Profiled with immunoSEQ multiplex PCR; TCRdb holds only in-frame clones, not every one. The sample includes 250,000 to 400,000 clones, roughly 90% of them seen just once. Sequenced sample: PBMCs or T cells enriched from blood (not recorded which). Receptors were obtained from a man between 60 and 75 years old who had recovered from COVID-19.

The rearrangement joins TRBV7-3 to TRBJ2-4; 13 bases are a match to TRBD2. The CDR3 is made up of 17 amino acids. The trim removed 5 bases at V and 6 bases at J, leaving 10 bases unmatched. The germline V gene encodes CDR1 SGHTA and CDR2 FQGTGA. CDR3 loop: CASSHGLAGAGRNIQYF. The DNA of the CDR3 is TGTGCCAGCAGCCACGGACTAGCGGGAGCCGGGAGAAACATTCAGTACTTC.

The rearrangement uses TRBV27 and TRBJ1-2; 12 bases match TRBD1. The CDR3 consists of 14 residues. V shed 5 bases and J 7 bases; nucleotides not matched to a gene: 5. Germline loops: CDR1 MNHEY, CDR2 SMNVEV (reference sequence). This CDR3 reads CASSTGQGAVGYTF. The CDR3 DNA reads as TGTGCCAGCAGTACGGGACAGGGGGCTGTTGGCTACACCTTC.

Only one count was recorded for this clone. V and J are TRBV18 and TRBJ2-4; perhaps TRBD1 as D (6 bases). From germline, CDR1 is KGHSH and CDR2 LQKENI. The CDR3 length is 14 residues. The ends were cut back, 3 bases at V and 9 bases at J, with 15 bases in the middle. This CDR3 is CASSPQGLKGIQYF. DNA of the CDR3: TGTGCCAGCTCACCCCAGGGGCTTAAGGGCATTCAGTACTTC.

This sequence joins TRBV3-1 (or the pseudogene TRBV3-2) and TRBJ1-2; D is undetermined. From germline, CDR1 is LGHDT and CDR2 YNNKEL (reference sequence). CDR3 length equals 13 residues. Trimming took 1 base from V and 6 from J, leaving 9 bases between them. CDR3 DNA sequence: TGTGCCAGCAGCCAAGGAGCGGGGAATGGCTACACCTTC. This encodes CASSQGAGNGYTF.

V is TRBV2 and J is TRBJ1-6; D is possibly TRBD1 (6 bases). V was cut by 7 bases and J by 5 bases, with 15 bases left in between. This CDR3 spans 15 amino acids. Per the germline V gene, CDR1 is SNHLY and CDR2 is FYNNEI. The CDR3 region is CASIGQGLDNSPLHF. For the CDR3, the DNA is TGTGCCAGCATAGGGCAGGGGCTTGATAATTCACCCCTCCACTTT.

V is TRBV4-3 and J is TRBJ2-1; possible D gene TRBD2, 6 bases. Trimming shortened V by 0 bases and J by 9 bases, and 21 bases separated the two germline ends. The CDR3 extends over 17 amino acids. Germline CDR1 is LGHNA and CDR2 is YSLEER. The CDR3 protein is CASSQDITREGFGEQFF. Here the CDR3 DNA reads TGCGCCAGCAGCCAAGATATAACGCGGGAAGGGTTTGGTGAGCAGTTCTTC.

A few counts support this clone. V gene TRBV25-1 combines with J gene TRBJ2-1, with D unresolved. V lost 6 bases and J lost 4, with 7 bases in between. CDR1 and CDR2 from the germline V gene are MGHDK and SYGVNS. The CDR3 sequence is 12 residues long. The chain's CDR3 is CASSDGYNEQFF. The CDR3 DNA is TGTGCCAGCAGCGACGGGTACAATGAGCAGTTCTTC.

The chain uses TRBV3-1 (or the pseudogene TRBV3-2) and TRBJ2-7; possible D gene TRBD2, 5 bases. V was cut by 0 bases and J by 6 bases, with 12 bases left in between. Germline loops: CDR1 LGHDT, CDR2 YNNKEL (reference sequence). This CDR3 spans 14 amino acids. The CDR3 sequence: CASSQDSGIREQYF. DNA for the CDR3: TGTGCCAGCAGCCAAGATTCCGGGATCCGCGAGCAGTACTTC.

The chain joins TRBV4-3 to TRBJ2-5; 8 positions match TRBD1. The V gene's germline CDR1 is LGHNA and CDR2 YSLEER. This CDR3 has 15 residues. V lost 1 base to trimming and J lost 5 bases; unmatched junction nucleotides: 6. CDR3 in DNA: TGCGCCAGCAGCCAAGTCCGACAGGGGACGGAGACCCAGTACTTC. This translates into CASSQVRQGTETQYF.

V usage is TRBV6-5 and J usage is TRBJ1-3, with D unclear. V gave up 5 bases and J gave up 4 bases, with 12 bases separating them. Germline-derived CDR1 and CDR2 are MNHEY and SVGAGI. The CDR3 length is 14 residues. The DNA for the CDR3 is TGTGCCAGCAGTCCAACATTTCCCGGAAACACCATATATTTT. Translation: CASSPTFPGNTIYF.

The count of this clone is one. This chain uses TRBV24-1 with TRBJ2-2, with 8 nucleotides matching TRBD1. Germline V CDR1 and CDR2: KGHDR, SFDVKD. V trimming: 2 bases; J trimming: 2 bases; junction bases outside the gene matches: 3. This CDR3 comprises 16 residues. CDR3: CATSDWDRSNTGELFF. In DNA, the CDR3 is TGTGCCACCAGTGATTGGGACAGGAGCAACACCGGGGAGCTGTTTTTT.

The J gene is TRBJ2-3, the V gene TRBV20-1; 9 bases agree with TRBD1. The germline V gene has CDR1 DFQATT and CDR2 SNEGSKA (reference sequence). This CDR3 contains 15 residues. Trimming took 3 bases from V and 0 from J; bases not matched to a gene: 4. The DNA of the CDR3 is TGCAGTGCTAGTACACAGGGGGCTAGCACAGATACGCAGTATTTT. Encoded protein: CSASTQGASTDTQYF.

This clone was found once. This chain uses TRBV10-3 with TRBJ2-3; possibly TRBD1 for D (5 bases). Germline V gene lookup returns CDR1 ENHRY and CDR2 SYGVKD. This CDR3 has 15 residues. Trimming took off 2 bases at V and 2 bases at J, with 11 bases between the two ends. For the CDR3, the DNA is TGTGCCATCAGTGAGCAGGGAATCAACACAGATACGCAGTATTTT. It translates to CAISEQGINTDTQYF.

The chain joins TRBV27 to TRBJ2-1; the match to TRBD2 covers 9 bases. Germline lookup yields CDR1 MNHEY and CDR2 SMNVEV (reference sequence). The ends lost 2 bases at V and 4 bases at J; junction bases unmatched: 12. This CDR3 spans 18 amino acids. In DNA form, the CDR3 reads TGTGCCAGCAGTTTACCATCCTTAGCGGGAGAAGGGTACAATGAGCAGTTCTTC. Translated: CASSLPSLAGEGYNEQFF.

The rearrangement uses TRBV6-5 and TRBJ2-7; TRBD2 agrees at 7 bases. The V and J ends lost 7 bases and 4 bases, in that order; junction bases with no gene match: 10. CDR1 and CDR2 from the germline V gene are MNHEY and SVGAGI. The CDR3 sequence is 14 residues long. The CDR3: CASIAYGRPYEQYF. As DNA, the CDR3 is TGTGCCAGCATTGCCTACGGGAGGCCATACGAGCAGTACTTC.

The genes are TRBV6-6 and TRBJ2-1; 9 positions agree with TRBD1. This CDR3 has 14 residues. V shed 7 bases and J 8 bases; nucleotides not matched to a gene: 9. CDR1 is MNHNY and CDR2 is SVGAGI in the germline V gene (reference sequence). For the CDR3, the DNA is TGTGCCAGCACCTATCCGGGACAGGGACATGAGCAGTTCTTC. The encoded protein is CASTYPGQGHEQFF.

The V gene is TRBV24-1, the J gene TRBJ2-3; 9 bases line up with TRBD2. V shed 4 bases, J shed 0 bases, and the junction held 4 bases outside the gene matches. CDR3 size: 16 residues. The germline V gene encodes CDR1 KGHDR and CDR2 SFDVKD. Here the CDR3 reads CATSDISGRSTDTQYF. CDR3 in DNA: TGTGCCACCAGTGACATTAGCGGGAGAAGCACAGATACGCAGTATTTT.

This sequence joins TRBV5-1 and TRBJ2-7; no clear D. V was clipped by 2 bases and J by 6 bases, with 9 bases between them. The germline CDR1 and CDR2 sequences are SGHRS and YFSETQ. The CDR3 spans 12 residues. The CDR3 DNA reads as TGCGCCAGCAGCTTCGGTGCGGCCGAGCAGTACTTC. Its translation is CASSFGAAEQYF. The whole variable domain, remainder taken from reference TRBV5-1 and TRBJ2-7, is KAGVTQTPRYLIKTRGQQVTLSCSPISGHRSVSWYQQTPGQGLQFLFEYFSETQRNKGNFPGRFSGRQFSNSRSEMNVSTLELGDSALYLCASSFGAAEQYFGPGTRLTVT.

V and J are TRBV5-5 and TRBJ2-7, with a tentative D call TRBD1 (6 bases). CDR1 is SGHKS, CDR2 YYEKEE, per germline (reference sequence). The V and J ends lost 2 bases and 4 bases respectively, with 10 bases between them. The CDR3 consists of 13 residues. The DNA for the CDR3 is TGTGCCAGCAGCTTATTACAGGGTTACGAGCAGTACTTC. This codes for CASSLLQGYEQYF.

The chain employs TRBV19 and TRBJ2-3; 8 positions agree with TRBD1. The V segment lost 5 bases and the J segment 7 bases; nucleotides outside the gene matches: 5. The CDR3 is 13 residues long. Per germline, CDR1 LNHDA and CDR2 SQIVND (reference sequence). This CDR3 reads CASSGTGQNTQYF. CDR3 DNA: TGTGCCAGTAGTGGGACAGGTCAAAATACGCAGTATTTT.

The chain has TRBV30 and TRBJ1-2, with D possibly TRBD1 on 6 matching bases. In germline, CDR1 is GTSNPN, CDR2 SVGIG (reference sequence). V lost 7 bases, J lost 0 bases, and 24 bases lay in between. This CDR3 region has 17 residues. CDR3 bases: TGTGCCTTCTCACCACAGGGTAACGGGTTGGCTAACTATGGCTACACCTTC. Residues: CAFSPQGNGLANYGYTF.

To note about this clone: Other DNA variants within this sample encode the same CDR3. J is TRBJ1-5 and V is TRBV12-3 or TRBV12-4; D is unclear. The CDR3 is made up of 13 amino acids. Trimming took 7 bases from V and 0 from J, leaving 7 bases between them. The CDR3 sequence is CASTENSNQPQHF. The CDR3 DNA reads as TGTGCCAGCACGGAGAATAGCAATCAGCCCCAGCATTTT.

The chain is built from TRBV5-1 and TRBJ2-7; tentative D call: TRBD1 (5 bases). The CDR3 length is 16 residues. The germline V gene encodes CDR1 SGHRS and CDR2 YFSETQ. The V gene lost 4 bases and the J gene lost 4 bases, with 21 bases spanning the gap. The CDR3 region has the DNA TGCGCCAGCAGCCCGGCCGGTATCCGGGCAGGGTACGAGCAGTACTTC. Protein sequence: CASSPAGIRAGYEQYF.

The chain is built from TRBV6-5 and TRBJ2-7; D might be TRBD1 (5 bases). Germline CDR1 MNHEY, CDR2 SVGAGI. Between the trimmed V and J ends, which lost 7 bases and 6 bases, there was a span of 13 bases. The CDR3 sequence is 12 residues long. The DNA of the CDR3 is TGTGCCAGCAAATTCCAGGGCGGCGAGCAGTACTTC. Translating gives CASKFQGGEQYF.